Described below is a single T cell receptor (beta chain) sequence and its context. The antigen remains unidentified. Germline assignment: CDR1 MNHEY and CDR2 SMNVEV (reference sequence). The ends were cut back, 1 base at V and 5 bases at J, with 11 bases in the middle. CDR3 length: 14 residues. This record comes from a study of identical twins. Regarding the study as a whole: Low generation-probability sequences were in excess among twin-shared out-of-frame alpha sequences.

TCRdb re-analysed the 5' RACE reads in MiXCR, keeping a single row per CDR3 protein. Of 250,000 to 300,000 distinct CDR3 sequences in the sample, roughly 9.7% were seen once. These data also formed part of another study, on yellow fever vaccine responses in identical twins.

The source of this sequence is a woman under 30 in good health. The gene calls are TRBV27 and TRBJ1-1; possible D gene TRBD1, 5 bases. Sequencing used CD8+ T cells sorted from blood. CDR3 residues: CASSLWGGETEAFF. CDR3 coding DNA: TGTGCCAGCAGTTTATGGGGAGGGGAAACTGAAGCTTTCTTT.